Listed below are T cell receptor beta chains from one sample, sequenced in a study of breast tumors, draining lymph nodes, adjacent tissues. In TCRdb, the multiplex PCR reads were re-called with MiXCR into one record per CDR3 protein. The table shows about 100,000 distinct CDR3 sequences, with 21% occurring only once. Sequenced sample: axillary lymph node tissue. The receptors derive from a female donor with breast cancer. Some clones in this sample may be carry-over from other donors' samples. CDR3s include the opening cysteine and the closing phenylalanine or tryptophan. A D gene is named only where the DNA matches it firmly. Clone size is given for some rows only: seen once, a few or many times, or a class if the clone is expanded.

>many|TRBV9|TRBJ2-7|-
CASSGATGKGAYEQYF
TGTGCCAGCAGCGGAGCGACAGGAAAGGGGGCCTACGAGCAGTACTTC
>-|TRBV3-1|TRBJ1-2|-
CASSPGYLRSLVGYGYTF
TGTGCCAGCAGCCCCGGTTATTTGCGCTCCTTAGTTGGCTATGGCTACACCTTC
>-|TRBV9|TRBJ2-1|-
CACSSHLDSRKPLNEQFF
TGTGCCTGCAGCTCACACCTCGATTCGAGGAAGCCCTTAAATGAGCAGTTCTTC
>-|TRBV5-1|TRBJ2-6|-
CAGSLDSGSGANVLAF
TGCGCCGGCAGCTTGGATTCAGGCTCTGGGGCCAACGTCCTGGCTTTC
>many|TRBV6-1|TRBJ2-7|-
CASRSWEVYEQYF
TGTGCCAGCAGATCCTGGGAGGTGTACGAGCAGTACTTC
>many|TRBV5-1|TRBJ2-3|-
CASSTGSTDTQYF
TGCGCCAGCAGTACAGGGAGCACAGATACGCAGTATTTT
>many|TRBV10-3|TRBJ2-2|TRBD1
CAISESGTGDTGELFF
TGTGCCATCAGTGAGTCCGGGACAGGGGACACCGGGGAGCTGTTTTTT
>many|TRBV6-5|TRBJ2-5|TRBD1
CASSPLSTGGQETQYF
TGTGCCAGCAGTCCTCTTTCGACAGGGGGCCAAGAGACCCAGTACTTC
>-|TRBV2|TRBJ2-7|-
CASSEIQGMRYEQYF
TGTGCCAGCAGTGAAATTCAGGGAATGCGCTACGAGCAGTACTTC
>-|TRBV4-2|TRBJ2-1|TRBD1
CASSLTGQGYNEQFF
TGTGCCAGCAGCCTTACGGGACAGGGATACAATGAGCAGTTCTTC
>-|TRBV28|TRBJ1-3|TRBD1
CAGSSRQGLGNTIYF
TGTGCCGGCAGTTCGAGACAGGGCCTTGGAAACACCATATATTTT
>many|TRBV7-2|TRBJ2-7|-
CASSPGILVASEQYF
TGTGCCAGCAGTCCCGGGATCCTCGTGGCCAGCGAGCAGTACTTC
>few|TRBV3-1|TRBJ1-5|-
CASSRTEKQPQHF
TGTGCCAGCAGCCGGACGGAAAAACAGCCCCAGCATTTT
>many|TRBV6-6|TRBJ2-3|-
CASLGLRGSTDTQYF
TGTGCCAGCCTCGGACTTCGGGGGAGCACAGATACGCAGTATTTT
>many|TRBV19|TRBJ2-7|-
CASSIGRNSGGEQYF
TGTGCCAGTAGTATTGGCCGGAATTCCGGTGGGGAGCAGTACTTC
>-|TRBV4-1|TRBJ2-5|TRBD1
CASSQVTGGAQTQYF
TGCGCCAGCAGCCAAGTTACAGGGGGCGCCCAGACCCAGTACTTC
>many|TRBV20-1|TRBJ1-2|-
CSANRQRSGYTF
TGCAGTGCAAACCGTCAGAGGTCTGGCTACACCTTC
>many|TRBV2|TRBJ2-7|-
CASSEALPPSEQYF
TGTGCCAGCAGTGAAGCGCTCCCTCCGTCCGAGCAGTACTTC
>few|TRBV7-6|TRBJ1-1|TRBD1
CASSPRNRGTEAFF
TGTGCCAGCAGCCCGCGGAACAGGGGAACTGAAGCTTTCTTT
>once|TRBV20-1|TRBJ2-7|-
CSAEPGSCYEQYF
TGCAGTGCTGAACCTGGTAGCTGCTACGAGCAGTACTTC
>-|TRBV18|TRBJ2-7|TRBD2
CASSPKREGSYEQYF
TGTGCCAGCTCACCCAAGCGGGAGGGCTCCTACGAGCAGTACTTC
>many|TRBV2|TRBJ2-7|TRBD1
CASKYGQDLSYEQYF
TGTGCCAGCAAGTACGGACAGGATCTCTCCTACGAGCAGTACTTC
>many|TRBV30|TRBJ1-6|-
CAWSTRAINSPLHF
TGTGCCTGGAGTACCAGGGCTATTAATTCACCCCTCCACTTT
>many|TRBV6-1|TRBJ2-3|-
CASSRTASTDTQYF
TGTGCCAGCAGTCGGACAGCTAGCACAGATACGCAGTATTTT
>-|TRBV12-3/TRBV12-4|TRBJ1-1|TRBD1
CASTLGQLNTEAFF
TGTGCCAGCACCCTGGGACAGCTAAACACTGAAGCTTTCTTT
>many|TRBV9|TRBJ2-7|-
CASSVGPRGDKAEQYF
TGTGCCAGCAGCGTAGGACCCAGGGGGGACAAGGCGGAGCAGTACTTC
>many|TRBV19|TRBJ1-2|-
CASSSFGSEGNYGYTF
TGTGCCAGTAGTTCTTTTGGGTCAGAGGGAAACTATGGCTACACCTTC
>many|TRBV2|TRBJ1-5|-
CASRSSGTPNQPQHF
TGTGCCAGCAGATCCTCCGGGACACCCAATCAGCCCCAGCATTTT
>-|TRBV20-1|TRBJ2-3|TRBD2
CSAKGLAGRRVDTQYF
TGCAGTGCAAAGGGACTAGCAGGGAGGCGGGTAGATACGCAGTATTTT